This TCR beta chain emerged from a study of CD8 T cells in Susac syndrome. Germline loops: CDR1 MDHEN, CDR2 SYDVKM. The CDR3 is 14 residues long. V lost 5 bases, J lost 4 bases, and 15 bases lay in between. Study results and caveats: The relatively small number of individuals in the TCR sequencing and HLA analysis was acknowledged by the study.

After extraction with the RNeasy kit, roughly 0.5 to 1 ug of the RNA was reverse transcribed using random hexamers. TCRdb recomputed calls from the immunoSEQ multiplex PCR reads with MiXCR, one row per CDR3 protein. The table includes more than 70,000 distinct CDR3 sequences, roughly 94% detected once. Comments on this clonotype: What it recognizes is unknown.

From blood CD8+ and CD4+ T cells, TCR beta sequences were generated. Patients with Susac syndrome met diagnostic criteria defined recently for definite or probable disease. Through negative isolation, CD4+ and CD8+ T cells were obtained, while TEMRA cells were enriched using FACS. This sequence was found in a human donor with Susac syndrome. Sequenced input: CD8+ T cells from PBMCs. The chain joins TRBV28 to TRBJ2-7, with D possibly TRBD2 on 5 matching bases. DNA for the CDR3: TGTGCCAGCAGTGAGCGACGGGGTCCGTACGAGCAGTACTTC. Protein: CASSERRGPYEQYF. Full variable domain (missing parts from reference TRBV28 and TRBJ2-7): DVKVTQSSRYLVKRTGEKVFLECVQDMDHENMFWYRQDPGLGLRLIYFSYDVKMKEKGDIPEGYSVSREKKERFSLILESASTNQTSMYLCASSERRGPYEQYFGPGTRLTVT.